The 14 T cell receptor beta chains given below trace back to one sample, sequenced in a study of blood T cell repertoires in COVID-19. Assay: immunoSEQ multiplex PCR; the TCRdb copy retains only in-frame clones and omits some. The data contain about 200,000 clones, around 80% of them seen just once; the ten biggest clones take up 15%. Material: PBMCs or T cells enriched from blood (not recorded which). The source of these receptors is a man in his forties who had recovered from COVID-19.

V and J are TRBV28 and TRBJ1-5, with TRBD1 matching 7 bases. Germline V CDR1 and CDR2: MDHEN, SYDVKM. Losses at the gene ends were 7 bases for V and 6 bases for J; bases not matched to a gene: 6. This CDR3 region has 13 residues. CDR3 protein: CASTQGGIQPQHF. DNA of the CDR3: TGTGCCAGCACTCAGGGGGGAATTCAGCCCCAGCATTTT.

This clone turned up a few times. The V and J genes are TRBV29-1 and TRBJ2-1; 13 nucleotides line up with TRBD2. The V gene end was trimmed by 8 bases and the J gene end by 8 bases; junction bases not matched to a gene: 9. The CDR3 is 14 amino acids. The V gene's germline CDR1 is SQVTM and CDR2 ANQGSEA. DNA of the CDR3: TGCAGCTCTCGACTAGCGGGGGGCCAGGATGAGCAGTTCTTC. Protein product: CSSRLAGGQDEQFF.

The CDR3 nucleotides are TGTGCCAGCAGCTTAGGGCGGGCGTCAGGTGGGGAGCTGTTTTTT. It is translated as CASSLGRASGGELFF. The chain couples TRBV7-6 to TRBJ2-2; possible D gene TRBD2, 5 bases. This CDR3 is built from 15 residues. V was pared by 1 base and J by 8 bases, with 14 bases between. Germline assignment: CDR1 SGHVS and CDR2 FNYEAQ.

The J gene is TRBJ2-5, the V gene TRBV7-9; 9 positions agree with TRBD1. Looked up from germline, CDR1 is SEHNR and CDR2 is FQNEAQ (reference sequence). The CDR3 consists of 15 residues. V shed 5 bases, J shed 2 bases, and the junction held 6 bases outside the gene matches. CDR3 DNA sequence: TGTGCCAGCAGCCTGGGGACAGGGAAGCAAGAGACCCAGTACTTC. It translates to CASSLGTGKQETQYF. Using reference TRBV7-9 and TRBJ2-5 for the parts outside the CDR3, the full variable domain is DTGVSQNPRHKITKRGQNVTFRCDPISEHNRLYWYRQTLGQGPEFLTYFQNEAQLEKSRLLSDRFSAERPKGSFSTLEIQRTEQGDSAMYLCASSLGTGKQETQYFGPGTRLLVL.

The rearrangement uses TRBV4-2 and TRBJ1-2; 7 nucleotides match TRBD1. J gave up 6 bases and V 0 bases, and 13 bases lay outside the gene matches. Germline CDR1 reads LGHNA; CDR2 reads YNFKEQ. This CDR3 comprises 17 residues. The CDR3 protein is CASSQDRGGPPAHGYTF. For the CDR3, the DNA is TGTGCCAGCAGCCAAGATCGAGGGGGCCCCCCAGCTCATGGCTACACCTTC.

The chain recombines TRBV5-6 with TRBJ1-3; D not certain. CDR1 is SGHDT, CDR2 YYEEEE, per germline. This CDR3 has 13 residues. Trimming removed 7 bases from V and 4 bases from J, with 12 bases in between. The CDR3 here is CASREVSGNTIYF. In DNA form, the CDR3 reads TGTGCCAGCCGGGAGGTTTCCGGAAACACCATATATTTT.

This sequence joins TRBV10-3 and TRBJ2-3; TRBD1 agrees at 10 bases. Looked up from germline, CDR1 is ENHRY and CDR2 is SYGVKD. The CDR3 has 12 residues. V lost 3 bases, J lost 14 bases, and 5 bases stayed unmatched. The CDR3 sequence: CAISEDRGRRYF. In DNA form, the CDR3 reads TGTGCCATCAGTGAAGACAGGGGGCGCAGGTATTTT.

CDR3: CASSDRRGNSGNTIYF. The DNA for the CDR3 is TGTGCCAGCAGTGACCGAAGGGGCAACTCTGGAAACACCATATATTTT. V usage is TRBV6-1 and J usage is TRBJ1-3, with a weak D call TRBD1 (5 bases). The CDR3 spans 16 residues. Germline V gene lookup returns CDR1 MNHNS and CDR2 SASEGT. Trimming removed 3 bases from V and 0 bases from J, with 12 bases in between.

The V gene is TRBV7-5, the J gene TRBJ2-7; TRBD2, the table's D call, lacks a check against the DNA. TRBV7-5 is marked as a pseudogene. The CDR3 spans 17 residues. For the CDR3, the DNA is TGTGTCAGAAGCCAAGATATTCAGCGGGATCACTCCTACGAGCAGTACTTC. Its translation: CVRSQDIQRDHSYEQYF.

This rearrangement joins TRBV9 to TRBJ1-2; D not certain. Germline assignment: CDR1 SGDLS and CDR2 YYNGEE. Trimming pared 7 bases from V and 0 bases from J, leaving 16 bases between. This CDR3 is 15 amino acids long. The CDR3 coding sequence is TGTGCCAGCGAAGCTTTGCGGGGAGCTAACTATGGCTACACCTTC. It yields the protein CASEALRGANYGYTF.

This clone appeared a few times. The CDR3 DNA is TGTGCCAGCAGCCCGTTAGCGGGGAGCTCCTACAATGAGCAGTTCTTC. Translation: CASSPLAGSSYNEQFF. The V gene is TRBV11-2, the J gene TRBJ2-1; 8 nucleotides agree with TRBD2. CDR3 length: 16 residues. Germline CDR1 and CDR2: SGHAT and FQNNGV. The V and J ends lost 5 bases and 0 bases, in that order; junction bases with no gene match: 6.

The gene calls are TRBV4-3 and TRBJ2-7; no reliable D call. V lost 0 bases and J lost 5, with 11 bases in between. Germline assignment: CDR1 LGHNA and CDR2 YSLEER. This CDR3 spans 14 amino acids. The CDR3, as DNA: TGCGCCAGCAGCCAAGATATACAAGGAGACGAGCAGTACTTC. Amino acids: CASSQDIQGDEQYF.

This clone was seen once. The CDR3, as DNA: TGTGCCAGTAGTCGGAGTGGGGGCCACTACAATGAGCAGTTCTTC. Protein product: CASSRSGGHYNEQFF. This chain joins TRBV19 and TRBJ2-1; D is possibly TRBD1 (6 bases). V lost 5 bases and J 3 bases, leaving 14 bases between the germline ends. Germline V gene lookup returns CDR1 LNHDA and CDR2 SQIVND (reference sequence). The CDR3 totals 15 residues.

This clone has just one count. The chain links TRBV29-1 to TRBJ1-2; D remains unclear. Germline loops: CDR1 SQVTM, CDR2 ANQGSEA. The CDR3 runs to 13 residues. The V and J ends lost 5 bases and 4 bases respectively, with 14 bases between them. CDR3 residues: CSVHSQRSYGYTF. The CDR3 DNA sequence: TGCAGCGTTCACTCCCAAAGGAGCTATGGCTACACCTTC. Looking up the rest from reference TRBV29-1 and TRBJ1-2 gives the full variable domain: SAVISQKPSRDICQRGTSLTIQCQVDSQVTMMFWYRQQPGQSLTLIATANQGSEATYESGFVIDKFPISRPNLTFSTLTVSNMSPEDSSIYLCSVHSQRSYGYTFGSGTRLTVV.